Following are 25 T cell receptor beta chains from one sample sequenced in a study of cytomegalovirus exposure and HLA in healthy donors. Researchers ran the PCR with 60 Vbeta and 13 Jbeta primers. The table came from immunoSEQ multiplex PCR; TCRdb's copy has only in-frame clones and leaves some out. The sample includes 170,000 or so clones, roughly three quarters of them seen just once. Sequencing was carried out using PBMCs. The receptors were gathered from a woman aged 45-65 years in good health and CMV-seropositive.

This clone was counted a few times. This rearrangement joins TRBV2 to TRBJ2-1; 12 nucleotides match TRBD2. CDR3 length: 15 residues. Germline lookup yields CDR1 SNHLY and CDR2 FYNNEI. V dropped 5 bases and J dropped 8; count of bases not matched to a gene: 7. CDR3 amino acids: CASSRLAGGRDEQFF. The CDR3 region has the DNA TGTGCCAGCAGTCGTCTAGCGGGGGGGCGGGATGAGCAGTTCTTC.

This chain connects TRBV11-3 to TRBJ2-7, with D tentatively TRBD1 (7 bases). Germline CDR1 and CDR2: SGHNT and YENEEA. The CDR3 is made up of 12 amino acids. The ends were cut back, 5 bases at V and 6 bases at J, with 11 bases in the middle. The CDR3 sequence is CASSLQGGEQYF. CDR3 bases: TGTGCCAGCAGCCTTCAGGGGGGCGAGCAGTACTTC.

This clone was seen a few times. V and J are TRBV9 and TRBJ2-1, with TRBD1 identical over 7 bases. Germline assignment: CDR1 SGDLS and CDR2 YYNGEE. V lost 4 bases, J lost 3 bases, and 7 bases stayed unmatched. The CDR3 runs 15 residues. The CDR3 bases are TGTGCCAGCAGCCCGCGACAGGGCATCTACAATGAGCAGTTCTTC. Protein sequence: CASSPRQGIYNEQFF.

The gene calls are TRBV7-3 and TRBJ2-3; D perhaps matches TRBD2 (5 bases). Germline-derived CDR1 and CDR2 are SGHTA and FQGTGA. The CDR3 contains 14 residues. Trimming removed 5 bases at V and 0 bases at J, with 9 bases between. CDR3 loop: CASSPGSSTDTQYF. The CDR3 DNA is TGTGCCAGCAGCCCGGGGAGTAGCACAGATACGCAGTATTTT.

In this sample, this clone turned up a few times. In nucleotides, the CDR3 is TGTGCCAGCAGCCGGGGACTAGCGGGGTTGGAGACGCAGTATTTT. It is translated as CASSRGLAGLETQYF. V and J are TRBV5-6 and TRBJ2-3; 13 nucleotides match TRBD2. The CDR3 loop spans 15 amino acids. V shed 4 bases and J 9 bases; nucleotides not matched to a gene: 8. From germline, CDR1 is SGHDT and CDR2 YYEEEE.

The chain links TRBV2 to TRBJ1-4; no definite D call. V lost 6 bases and J 2 bases, leaving 10 bases between the germline ends. CDR1 is SNHLY and CDR2 is FYNNEI in the germline V gene. The CDR3 runs 14 residues. CDR3 in amino acids: CASSLPETNEKLFF. DNA of the CDR3: TGTGCCAGCAGCCTGCCTGAGACTAATGAAAAACTGTTTTTT.

This rearrangement joins TRBV5-4 to TRBJ2-7, with 8 nucleotides matching TRBD1. Looked up from germline, CDR1 is SGHNT and CDR2 is YYREEE (reference sequence). The CDR3 is 15 amino acids. V lost 4 bases and J lost 0; bases outside the gene matches: 6. The CDR3 nucleotides read TGTGCCAGCAGCCTGACACAGGGGGTCTCCTACGAGCAGTACTTC. As protein: CASSLTQGVSYEQYF.

The rearrangement uses TRBV6-1 and TRBJ1-4; no clear D gene. From germline, CDR1 is MNHNS and CDR2 SASEGT. The V and J ends lost 8 bases and 8 bases respectively, with 18 bases between them. The CDR3 covers 14 residues. The CDR3 sequence: CASRRTGRMEKLFF. The CDR3 bases are TGTGCCAGCCGCCGGACTGGTAGGATGGAAAAACTGTTTTTT.

This chain links TRBV6-1 with TRBJ2-7; TRBD2 might be the D (7 bases). Germline lookup yields CDR1 MNHNS and CDR2 SASEGT. This CDR3 has 14 residues. V gave up 9 bases and J gave up 5 bases, with 20 bases separating them. The DNA of the CDR3 is TGTGCCAGAGGGGGAGGGAGACCATCCAACGAGCAGTACTTC. Amino acid sequence: CARGGGRPSNEQYF.

Points on this clone: At one boundary the junction diverges from the germline segment, which might be a read error. J is TRBJ2-7 and V is TRBV10-3, with D perhaps matching TRBD2 (5 bases). Germline V gives CDR1 ENHRY, CDR2 SYGVKD. This CDR3 is 13 amino acids long. CDR3 sequence reads: CAIREGGSHEQYF. In DNA form, the CDR3 reads TGTGCCATCCGTGAAGGAGGTTCCCACGAGCAGTACTTC.

The CDR3 region is CSVERIERDWQMLGSYEQYF. As DNA, the CDR3 is TGCAGCGTTGAACGAATCGAACGGGACTGGCAAATGTTGGGATCCTACGAGCAGTACTTC. This chain links TRBV29-1 with TRBJ2-7, with D maybe TRBD2 (6 bases). The CDR3 totals 20 residues. From germline, CDR1 is SQVTM and CDR2 ANQGSEA. Trimming pared 2 bases from V and 1 base from J, leaving 30 bases between.

This rearrangement joins TRBV19 to TRBJ2-7, with D uncertain. The CDR3 consists of 11 residues. Per germline, CDR1 LNHDA and CDR2 SQIVND (reference sequence). The V and J ends lost 3 bases and 6 bases respectively, with 6 bases between them. CDR3 DNA sequence: TGTGCCAGTAGTATCGGTCCCGAGCAGTACTTC. Translating gives CASSIGPEQYF.

The chain carries TRBV29-1 and TRBJ2-2; 7 bases fit TRBD2. Trimming took 6 bases from V and 1 from J; bases not matched to a gene: 5. Germline values: CDR1 SQVTM, CDR2 ANQGSEA. This CDR3 has 14 residues. CDR3 nucleotides: TGCAGCGTAAAGCGGGGCATGAACACCGGGGAGCTGTTTTTT. The encoded protein is CSVKRGMNTGELFF.

This clone was seen a single time. The J gene is TRBJ2-3, the V gene TRBV4-2, with 12 bases fitting TRBD2. Germline V CDR1 and CDR2: LGHNA, YNFKEQ. The V gene end was trimmed by 0 bases and the J gene end by 0 bases; junction bases not matched to a gene: 10. This CDR3 contains 20 residues. The CDR3 coding sequence is TGTGCCAGCAGCCAAGATCGGAGGGCTAGCGGGGGGGGAAGCACAGATACGCAGTATTTT. Protein sequence: CASSQDRRASGGGSTDTQYF.

The chain combines TRBV9 with TRBJ2-1; TRBD2 might be the D (6 bases). There are 14 residues in the CDR3. Germline values: CDR1 SGDLS, CDR2 YYNGEE. V lost 4 bases and J lost 8, with 16 bases in between. The CDR3 spells CASSPGGSDYEQFF. CDR3 DNA: TGTGCCAGCAGCCCCGGGGGTAGCGATTATGAGCAGTTCTTC.

The rearrangement joins TRBV7-6 to TRBJ2-6; possible D gene TRBD2, 5 bases. V shed 4 bases and J shed 4 bases, with 8 bases lying between them. The germline V gene has CDR1 SGHVS and CDR2 FNYEAQ. There are 14 residues in the CDR3. The CDR3 bases are TGTGCCAGCAGCTCGGCGGGCGGGGCCAACGTCCTGACTTTC. Its translation is CASSSAGGANVLTF.

The rearrangement uses TRBV7-8 and TRBJ1-5, with TRBD1 matching over 9 bases. This CDR3 comprises 14 residues. CDR1 SGHVS and CDR2 FQNEAQ come from the germline V gene. The junction had 6 bases not matched to a gene; V was cut back by 9 bases and J by 3 bases. CDR3 bases: TGTGCCAGTACCGGGACAGGGCTCAATCAGCCCCAGCATTTT. Encoded protein: CASTGTGLNQPQHF.

The rearrangement uses TRBV10-3 and TRBJ1-4, with D tentatively TRBD1 (5 bases). Germline CDR1 ENHRY, CDR2 SYGVKD. The CDR3 is 15 amino acids. Trimming took 0 bases from V and 5 from J, leaving 10 bases between them. CDR3 in amino acids: CAISESGQGNEKLFF. DNA for the CDR3: TGTGCCATCAGTGAGTCGGGGCAGGGCAATGAAAAACTGTTTTTT.

This chain joins TRBV7-8 and TRBJ2-3; 10 bases align to TRBD2. The CDR3 consists of 17 residues. The J segment lost 2 bases and the V segment lost 2 bases, leaving 7 bases of the junction unmatched. The germline gives CDR1 SGHVS, CDR2 FQNEAQ. The CDR3 loop is CASSLPNSGGPTDTQYF. CDR3 DNA sequence: TGTGCCAGCAGCTTACCAAATAGCGGGGGGCCCACAGATACGCAGTATTTT. Full variable domain (remainder filled in from reference TRBV7-8 and TRBJ2-3): GAGVSQSPRYKVAKRGQDVALRCDPISGHVSLFWYQQALGQGPEFLTYFQNEAQLDKSGLPSDRFFAERPEGSVSTLKIQRTQQEDSAVYLCASSLPNSGGPTDTQYFGPGTRLTVL.

The chain carries TRBV25-1 and TRBJ2-7; 7 nucleotides align to TRBD1. The CDR3 length is 15 residues. Trimming removed 6 bases from V and 6 bases from J; junction bases left unmatched: 14. CDR1 is MGHDK, CDR2 SYGVNS, per germline. Written as DNA, the CDR3 is TGTGCCAGCAGCGAGACAGGGTTCAAGGTAGGCGAGCAGTACTTC. This encodes CASSETGFKVGEQYF.

The chain links TRBV6-5 to TRBJ1-2; D is ambiguous. Per the germline V gene, CDR1 is MNHEY and CDR2 is SVGAGI. Trimming left V 6 bases short and J 4 bases short, with 15 bases between. This CDR3 has 14 residues. The CDR3 nucleotides read TGTGCCAGCAGCGCGGGAAACAACTTCTATGGCTACACCTTC. It translates to CASSAGNNFYGYTF.

This chain joins TRBV5-1 and TRBJ1-1; D is ambiguous. Germline assignment: CDR1 SGHRS and CDR2 YFSETQ. The V gene lost 0 bases and the J gene lost 4 bases, with 10 bases spanning the gap. The CDR3 is 14 amino acids. The CDR3 sequence: CASSLVGEGTEAFF. The CDR3 region has the DNA TGCGCCAGCAGCTTGGTCGGGGAAGGCACTGAAGCTTTCTTT. The entire variable domain, with the rest obtained from reference TRBV5-1 and TRBJ1-1, is as follows: KAGVTQTPRYLIKTRGQQVTLSCSPISGHRSVSWYQQTPGQGLQFLFEYFSETQRNKGNFPGRFSGRQFSNSRSEMNVSTLELGDSALYLCASSLVGEGTEAFFGQGTRLTVV.

This chain joins TRBV9 and TRBJ2-7; 10 bases map to TRBD2. Germline V CDR1 and CDR2: SGDLS, YYNGEE. V was pared by 0 bases and J by 1 base, with 4 bases of the junction left unmatched. This CDR3 has 16 amino acids. The CDR3 region has the DNA TGTGCCAGCAGCGTAGATCCTAGCGGGGGATCCTACGAGCAGTACTTC. It is translated as CASSVDPSGGSYEQYF. The entire variable domain, with the rest obtained from reference TRBV9 and TRBJ2-7, is as follows: DSGVTQTPKHLITATGQRVTLRCSPRSGDLSVYWYQQSLDQGLQFLIQYYNGEERAKGNILERFSAQQFPDLHSELNLSSLELGDSALYFCASSVDPSGGSYEQYFGPGTRLTVT.

The chain is built from TRBV6-1 and TRBJ2-7; 9 nucleotides align to TRBD2. Germline trimming cut 6 bases from V and 2 bases from J; bases unmatched to any gene: 5. CDR3 size: 14 residues. Germline V gives CDR1 MNHNS, CDR2 SASEGT. The CDR3 nucleotides are TGTGCCAGCAGGGCCGGGACTAGCACCTACGAGCAGTACTTC. This gives the protein CASRAGTSTYEQYF.

The genes are TRBV12-5 and TRBJ1-1, with no clear D. The CDR3 has 12 residues. V was trimmed by 1 base and J by 4 bases, leaving 4 bases between them. CDR1 is LGHNT, CDR2 FRNRAP, per germline. CDR3 loop: CASGLGGTEAFF. The CDR3 region has the DNA TGTGCTAGTGGTTTGGGCGGCACTGAAGCTTTCTTT. The full variable domain, completed using reference TRBV12-5 and TRBJ1-1, is DARVTQTPRHKVTEMGQEVTMRCQPILGHNTVFWYRQTMMQGLELLAYFRNRAPLDDSGMPKDRFSAEMPDATLATLKIQPSEPRDSAVYFCASGLGGTEAFFGQGTRLTVV.